One and the same sample provided the 20 T cell receptor beta chains below, sequenced in a study of blood T cell repertoires in COVID-19. Profiled with immunoSEQ multiplex PCR; TCRdb holds only in-frame clones, not every one. The table lists around 120,000 clones, roughly 90% of them singletons, with roughly 5% in the top ten. Source material: peripheral blood. The source of these receptors is a man aged 55-75 years with COVID-19, enrolled during active disease.

The chain employs TRBV6-5 and TRBJ2-1; TRBD2 is a possible D gene (6 bases). Germline values: CDR1 MNHEY, CDR2 SVGAGI. The CDR3 covers 15 residues. Trimming took 5 bases from V and 3 from J, leaving 14 bases between them. This CDR3 is CASSRTSYDYNEQFF. CDR3 coding DNA: TGTGCCAGCAGTCGCACTAGCTACGACTACAATGAGCAGTTCTTC.

In its sample, this clone was seen a few times. CDR3 nucleotides: TGTGCCACCAGGGCAGCGGGAGAAGTCTACAATGAGCAGTTCTTC. This sequence encodes CATRAAGEVYNEQFF. This sequence joins TRBV24-1 and TRBJ2-1; TRBD2 aligns across 8 bases. This CDR3 is built from 15 residues. Looked up from germline, CDR1 is KGHDR and CDR2 is SFDVKD. V dropped 7 bases and J dropped 3; count of bases not matched to a gene: 7.

The chain carries TRBV12-5 and TRBJ1-2, with a possible D match to TRBD1 (6 bases). The CDR3 length is 11 residues. The V end was cut by 1 base, the J end by 14 bases, with 11 bases between. The V gene's germline CDR1 is LGHNT and CDR2 FRNRAP. The CDR3 is CASGLEGHPTF. The CDR3 nucleotides read TGTGCTAGTGGTTTGGAGGGACATCCAACCTTC.

The chain combines TRBV18 with TRBJ2-7; 9 bases agree with TRBD2. Germline V gene lookup returns CDR1 KGHSH and CDR2 LQKENI. The V segment lost 6 bases and the J segment 0 bases; nucleotides outside the gene matches: 21. This CDR3 spans 20 amino acids. The CDR3 nucleotides are TGTGCCAGCTCTTCCCGGATTGGGCGGGAGGGCCTAGTCAGCTCCTACGAGCAGTACTTC. It is translated as CASSSRIGREGLVSSYEQYF.

The V call is TRBV6-5, the J call TRBJ2-2, with D hard to call. The germline V and J ends were trimmed by 6 bases and 0 bases, with 5 bases remaining between them. The CDR3 extends over 13 amino acids. CDR1 and CDR2 from the germline V gene are MNHEY and SVGAGI. The CDR3 DNA is TGTGCCAGCAGGGGCGCGAACACCGGGGAGCTGTTTTTT. It is translated as CASRGANTGELFF.

The genes are TRBV21-1 and TRBJ2-1; TRBD2, the D gene given by the table, was not confirmed from the DNA. TRBV21-1 is designated a pseudogene. The CDR3 runs 19 residues. Here the CDR3 DNA reads TGTGCCAGCATCAGGGGGGTTAGCGGGAGGCCTGGGTCCTACAATGAGCAGTTCTTC. Amino acids: CASIRGVSGRPGSYNEQFF.

The chain recombines TRBV5-1 with TRBJ2-5; D is possibly TRBD2 (7 bases). The CDR3 is made up of 15 amino acids. Trimming pared 0 bases from V and 5 bases from J, leaving 14 bases between. Germline lookup yields CDR1 SGHRS and CDR2 YFSETQ. CDR3 in amino acids: CASSLGGGNLETQYF. The CDR3 coding sequence is TGCGCCAGCAGCTTGGGCGGGGGCAATTTGGAGACCCAGTACTTC.

The chain joins TRBV19 to TRBJ2-7; 8 nucleotides align to TRBD1. The length of the CDR3 is 13 residues. Trimming at V came to 5 bases and at J to 5 bases, leaving 5 bases not matched to a gene. Germline V gene sequence: CDR1 LNHDA, CDR2 SQIVND (reference sequence). The CDR3 DNA is TGTGCCAGTAGTCCCCGGACAGGGAACGAGCAGTACTTC. Translated: CASSPRTGNEQYF.

V is TRBV30 and J is TRBJ2-2, with 9 bases fitting TRBD1. Trimming at V came to 4 bases and at J to 7 bases, leaving 4 bases not matched to a gene. The CDR3 consists of 13 residues. In germline, CDR1 is GTSNPN, CDR2 SVGIG (reference sequence). The CDR3: CAWITGGGGELFF. Here the CDR3 DNA reads TGTGCCTGGATTACAGGGGGCGGCGGGGAGCTGTTTTTT.

V is TRBV10-2 and J is TRBJ2-7; TRBD2 is a possible D gene (5 bases). Per the germline V gene, CDR1 is WSHSY and CDR2 is SAAADI. The CDR3 is 14 residues long. Trimming took off 7 bases at V and 3 bases at J, with 16 bases between the two ends. CDR3 coding DNA: TGCGCCAGCAAAGGTAGACTAACTTTCTACGAGCAGTACTTC. It specifies CASKGRLTFYEQYF.

The gene calls are TRBV2 and TRBJ2-1; 13 bases are shared with TRBD2. The CDR3 runs 15 residues. V lost 9 bases, J lost 9 bases, and 11 bases stayed unmatched. Germline CDR1 SNHLY, CDR2 FYNNEI. The CDR3 here is CASTLLAGGESEQFF. In nucleotides, the CDR3 is TGTGCCAGTACCCTACTAGCGGGAGGGGAAAGTGAGCAGTTCTTC.

The CDR3 here is CAIKTSGGQGYSYEQYF. Written as DNA, the CDR3 is TGTGCCATCAAAACCTCGGGCGGACAGGGATACTCCTACGAGCAGTACTTC. The chain uses TRBV10-3 and TRBJ2-7; 8 bases are a match to TRBD1. The CDR3 sequence is 17 residues long. Looked up from germline, CDR1 is ENHRY and CDR2 is SYGVKD. J was trimmed by 0 bases and V by 7 bases; bases with no gene match: 14.

The chain has TRBV5-1 and TRBJ2-3; TRBD1 is a possible D gene (6 bases). Germline V CDR1 and CDR2: SGHRS, YFSETQ. The germline V and J ends were trimmed by 2 bases and 5 bases, with 15 bases remaining between them. This CDR3 has 15 amino acids. DNA of the CDR3: TGCGCCAGCAGCTTACGAACAGGGCCGGGAGATACGCAGTATTTT. This gives the protein CASSLRTGPGDTQYF.

The chain employs TRBV27 and TRBJ1-1; perhaps TRBD1 as D (6 bases). Germline V gene sequence: CDR1 MNHEY, CDR2 SMNVEV (reference sequence). The CDR3 sequence is 14 residues long. V lost 7 bases and J lost 4, with 16 bases in between. CDR3 region: CASTSRRGGTEAFF. The CDR3, as DNA: TGTGCCAGCACCTCCCGGAGGGGGGGCACTGAAGCTTTCTTT.

The rearrangement links TRBV11-1 to TRBJ2-5, with a possible D match to TRBD2 (6 bases). CDR3 length equals 15 residues. The V gene's germline CDR1 is SGHAT and CDR2 FQDESV (reference sequence). The V end was cut by 1 base, the J end by 5 bases, with 14 bases between. CDR3 nucleotide sequence: TGTGCCAGCAGCTTAGGTGGCAGGGAGGAGGAGACCCAGTACTTC. Its protein is CASSLGGREEETQYF.

As regards this clone: The junction does not match germline at one end; this may be a read error. The chain recombines TRBV3-1 (or the pseudogene TRBV3-2) with TRBJ2-3; 11 bases fit TRBD2. The CDR3 has 13 amino acids. Per the germline V gene, CDR1 is LGHDT and CDR2 is YNNKEL (reference sequence). DNA of the CDR3: TGTGCCAGCAGCCAAGAAACTAGCGGGAGTAGTAGTTTT. This codes for CASSQETSGSSSF.

The V gene is TRBV4-2, the J gene TRBJ1-1, with 9 bases lining up with TRBD1. CDR1 is LGHNA, CDR2 YNFKEQ, per germline. The length of the CDR3 is 15 residues. V was pared by 3 bases and J by 1 base, with 3 bases of the junction left unmatched. Here the CDR3 reads CASSQGTGWNTEAFF. CDR3 sequence (DNA): TGTGCCAGCAGCCAGGGGACAGGGTGGAACACTGAAGCTTTCTTT.

The chain links TRBV18 to TRBJ1-1; no clear D gene. V dropped 0 bases and J dropped 0 bases, with 8 bases sitting between them. Looked up from germline, CDR1 is KGHSH and CDR2 is LQKENI. The CDR3 has 15 amino acids. The CDR3 sequence is CASSPPSGMNTEAFF. CDR3 bases: TGTGCCAGCTCACCACCGTCAGGAATGAACACTGAAGCTTTCTTT.

V usage is TRBV28 and J usage is TRBJ1-1, with D possibly TRBD1 on 5 matching bases. V was pared by 8 bases and J by 0 bases, with 16 bases between. The germline V gene has CDR1 MDHEN and CDR2 SYDVKM. The CDR3 loop spans 15 amino acids. This CDR3 reads CASLGGGEMNTEAFF. The CDR3 bases are TGTGCCAGCTTGGGGGGAGGGGAGATGAACACTGAAGCTTTCTTT.

The rearrangement links TRBV5-4 to TRBJ2-7; possibly TRBD1 for D (5 bases). V shed 0 bases and J shed 2 bases, with 12 bases lying between them. The CDR3 sequence is 15 residues long. Germline CDR1 and CDR2: SGHNT and YYREEE (reference sequence). The CDR3 DNA sequence: TGTGCCAGCAGCTTGGCCGGAGTGGGGCCCTACGAGCAGTACTTC. Its translation: CASSLAGVGPYEQYF.